The 13 T cell receptor beta chains below come from one sample, sequenced in a study of metastatic and nonmetastatic thyroid tumors. No patient received treatment before thyroid surgery. With MiXCR, TCRdb reprocessed the PCR reads. This repertoire shows roughly 13,000 clones, about 27% found once; its top ten account for roughly 20%. Sequencing input: tumor tissue. The receptor set was obtained from a female donor with papillary thyroid cancer or a benign thyroid nodule (not recorded which). Some clones in this sample may be carry-over from other donors' samples.

Within the sample, this clone is medium-sized (0.01 to 0.1%). Sequence at one end of the junction differs from germline and may be a read error. This chain joins TRBV28 and TRBJ2-7; 7 bases are a match to TRBD1. The germline V gene has CDR1 MDHEN and CDR2 SYDVKM. The CDR3 is made up of 13 amino acids. CDR3 sequence reads: CASRTPGQPPLDF. CDR3 in DNA: TGTGCCAGCAGGACGCCGGGACAGCCTCCCTTGGACTTC. Complete variable domain (other parts from reference TRBV28 and TRBJ2-7): DVKVTQSSRYLVKRTGEKVFLECVQDMDHENMFWYRQDPGLGLRLIYFSYDVKMKEKGDIPEGYSVSREKKERFSLILESASTNQTSMYLCASRTPGQPPLDFGPGTRLTVT.

This clone occurred many times. The chain has TRBV20-1 and TRBJ1-5; D perhaps matches TRBD1 (6 bases). The CDR3 is 14 residues long. Trimming removed 6 bases from V and 2 bases from J, with 14 bases in between. Germline V CDR1 and CDR2: DFQATT, SNEGSKA (reference sequence). DNA of the CDR3: TGCAGTGCCCATCCGGACAGCGGCAATCAGCCCCAGCATTTT. It specifies CSAHPDSGNQPQHF.

Only a few counts were recorded for this clone. A much larger clone differs from this one at a single base, so this may be a read error. The sample has other DNA sequences that encode this CDR3 too. The chain has TRBV2 and TRBJ1-6, with D perhaps matching TRBD1 (6 bases). Trimming took 8 bases from V and 9 from J, leaving 17 bases between them. Per the germline V gene, CDR1 is SNHLY and CDR2 is FYNNEI. The CDR3 totals 14 residues. The CDR3 loop reads CASGGGGAFSPLHF. The DNA of the CDR3 is TGTGCCAGCGGAGGGGGGGGGGCTTTTTCACCCCTCCACTTT.

This clone has ten or more counts. CDR3 sequence reads: CSARGSGVGFTDTQYF. The CDR3 region has the DNA TGCAGTGCTAGAGGAAGCGGGGTGGGGTTCACAGATACGCAGTATTTT. The gene calls are TRBV20-1 and TRBJ2-3, with TRBD2 matching over 7 bases. This CDR3 region has 16 residues. Germline trimming cut 1 base from V and 2 bases from J; bases unmatched to any gene: 9. CDR1 and CDR2 (germline): DFQATT, SNEGSKA (reference sequence).

This clone occurred a few times. The chain is built from TRBV2 and TRBJ2-5, with TRBD2 matching over 9 bases. Germline V gives CDR1 SNHLY, CDR2 FYNNEI. V gave up 4 bases and J gave up 4 bases; unmatched junction bases: 4. This CDR3 comprises 14 residues. CDR3 nucleotides: TGTGCCAGCAGTGGTAGCGGGAGTGGAGAGACCCAGTACTTC. This gives the protein CASSGSGSGETQYF.

This clone was recorded many times. The rearrangement joins TRBV10-2 to TRBJ2-5; 7 nucleotides agree with TRBD2. The CDR3 length is 14 residues. From germline, CDR1 is WSHSY and CDR2 SAAADI. V was pared by 10 bases and J by 4 bases, with 12 bases of the junction left unmatched. The CDR3, as DNA: TGCGCCACCGCACCCCCGGGGGGATTAGAGACCCAGTACTTC. It codes for CATAPPGGLETQYF.

The rearrangement links TRBV18 to TRBJ2-2; 7 bases are shared with TRBD1. The ends lost 1 base at V and 5 bases at J; junction bases unmatched: 1. CDR3 length: 14 amino acids. Germline-derived CDR1 and CDR2 are KGHSH and LQKENI. The CDR3 is CASSPQQGTGELFF. CDR3 nucleotide sequence: TGTGCCAGCTCACCACAACAGGGGACCGGGGAGCTGTTTTTT.

This clone was counted ten times or more. The junction shows a germline mismatch at one end, possibly a read error. The rearrangement uses TRBV7-7 and TRBJ2-3; 14 nucleotides agree with TRBD2. Germline values: CDR1 SSHAT, CDR2 FNYEAQ (reference sequence). The CDR3 covers 17 residues. This chain's CDR3 is CASSLETGLAGVDTQYF. CDR3 nucleotide sequence: TGTGCTAGCAGCTTAGAAACGGGACTAGCGGGAGTGGATACGCAGTATTTT.

This clone was detected a few times. V is TRBV19 and J is TRBJ2-6, with TRBD1 as a possible D gene (5 bases). Looked up from germline, CDR1 is LNHDA and CDR2 is SQIVND (reference sequence). This CDR3 spans 14 amino acids. The V gene lost 4 bases and the J gene lost 13 bases, with 17 bases spanning the gap. For the CDR3, the DNA is TGTGCCAGTAGTACACCCTTTGGGGCAAAAGTCCTGACTTTC. Encoded protein: CASSTPFGAKVLTF. The whole variable domain, filled in from reference TRBV19 and TRBJ2-6, reads DGGITQSPKYLFRKEGQNVTLSCEQNLNHDAMYWYRQDPGQGLRLIYYSQIVNDFQKGDIAEGYSVSREKKESFPLTVTSAQKNPTAFYLCASSTPFGAKVLTFGAGSRLTVL.

By proportion, this clone is medium-sized (0.01 to 0.1%). The chain is built from TRBV28 and TRBJ1-5; no reliable D call. V gave up 4 bases and J gave up 3 bases, with 16 bases separating them. CDR3 length: 16 amino acids. Germline CDR1 is MDHEN and CDR2 is SYDVKM. CDR3 loop: CASSSPADIYNQPQHF. The DNA of the CDR3 is TGTGCCAGCAGTTCCCCGGCAGACATTTACAATCAGCCCCAGCATTTT. The entire variable domain, with the rest obtained from reference TRBV28 and TRBJ1-5, is as follows: DVKVTQSSRYLVKRTGEKVFLECVQDMDHENMFWYRQDPGLGLRLIYFSYDVKMKEKGDIPEGYSVSREKKERFSLILESASTNQTSMYLCASSSPADIYNQPQHFGDGTRLSIL.

This clone was detected ten times or more. The gene calls are TRBV6-5 and TRBJ2-3, with TRBD2 matching over 10 bases. This CDR3 is 16 amino acids long. Looked up from germline, CDR1 is MNHEY and CDR2 is SVGAGI. V shed 0 bases, J shed 2 bases, and the junction held 2 bases outside the gene matches. CDR3 sequence: CASSYSAGGSTDTQYF. The CDR3 bases are TGTGCCAGCAGTTACTCAGCGGGAGGGTCCACAGATACGCAGTATTTT.

This clone was detected only a few times. The V call is TRBV6-5, the J call TRBJ2-7; 13 nucleotides agree with TRBD2. Germline-derived CDR1 and CDR2 are MNHEY and SVGAGI. The V gene end was trimmed by 0 bases and the J gene end by 9 bases; junction bases not matched to a gene: 8. This CDR3 region has 16 residues. The CDR3 region is CASSYSATSGGLGQYF. In DNA form, the CDR3 reads TGTGCCAGCAGTTACTCTGCGACTAGCGGGGGGCTCGGGCAGTACTTC.

In its sample, this clone was seen a few times. The gene calls are TRBV9 and TRBJ2-2, with a possible D match to TRBD2 (6 bases). The CDR3 runs 15 residues. Germline values: CDR1 SGDLS, CDR2 YYNGEE. The V gene lost 0 bases and the J gene lost 5 bases, with 11 bases spanning the gap. The DNA for the CDR3 is TGTGCCAGCAGCGTAGTTAGGAGCGGGACCGGGGAGCTGTTTTTT. This translates into CASSVVRSGTGELFF.